Below, 30 T cell receptor beta chains from the same sample are listed, as sequenced in a study of T-cell memory formation after mild COVID-19. TCRdb reanalysed the 5' RACE reads using MiXCR and keeps one entry per CDR3 protein. Among 150,000 or so distinct CDR3 sequences listed, 11% were seen once. The sequencing input was PBMCs or a T cell subset sorted from them (not recorded which). These receptors were obtained from a man younger than 35 who had mild COVID-19 (a few samples of this study predate the infection). Cell type and time point are not known.

V gene TRBV21-1 combines with J gene TRBJ2-5. TRBV21-1 counts as a pseudogene. The CDR3 has 15 residues. The CDR3 DNA is TGTGCCAGCAGCAAAGTCGCTAGCAGGCCAGAGACCCAGTACTTC. Protein sequence: CASSKVASRPETQYF.

This clonotype was seen more than once but under ten times. The chain carries TRBV11-2 and TRBJ1-1; D unresolved. V shed 5 bases and J shed 5 bases, with 12 bases lying between them. Germline V lookup: CDR1 SGHAT, CDR2 FQNNGV. The CDR3 is 13 amino acids. The CDR3 DNA is TGTGCCAGCAGCCCAGACGTGGGGACTGAAGCTTTCTTT. Translating gives CASSPDVGTEAFF.

This clonotype has more than one count but fewer than ten. The V gene is TRBV6-1, the J gene TRBJ1-6; D perhaps matches TRBD1 (5 bases). CDR1 is MNHNS and CDR2 is SASEGT in the germline V gene. V dropped 4 bases and J dropped 7 bases, with 14 bases sitting between them. The CDR3 is made up of 15 amino acids. CDR3 in amino acids: CASSAMGVKNSPLHF. CDR3 sequence (DNA): TGTGCCAGCAGTGCTATGGGGGTGAAGAATTCACCCCTCCACTTT.

The chain joins TRBV7-3 to TRBJ2-1, with D perhaps assigned TRBD1 or TRBD2 (5 bases each). From germline, CDR1 is SGHTA and CDR2 FQGTGA. The CDR3 runs to 16 residues. The V end was cut by 5 bases, the J end by 0 bases, with 14 bases between. For the CDR3, the DNA is TGTGCCAGCAGCCGACAAGGGGACCCCTCCTACAATGAGCAGTTCTTC. As protein: CASSRQGDPSYNEQFF.

Only a few counts were recorded for this clonotype. The chain combines TRBV20-1 with TRBJ1-1; perhaps TRBD1 as D (6 bases). Germline CDR1 and CDR2: DFQATT and SNEGSKA (reference sequence). V was pared by 4 bases and J by 0 bases, with 15 bases between. The CDR3 sequence is 15 residues long. The DNA of the CDR3 is TGCAGTGCTAACCCACCTGAGGGGGTGAACACTGAAGCTTTCTTT. This sequence encodes CSANPPEGVNTEAFF.

This clonotype has a handful of counts. The chain joins TRBV6-5 to TRBJ1-1; D gene unclear. There are 17 residues in the CDR3. CDR1 and CDR2 from the germline V gene are MNHEY and SVGAGI. V was clipped by 5 bases and J by 3 bases, with 22 bases between them. The CDR3 loop is CASSKSGPRFKDTEAFF. CDR3 DNA sequence: TGTGCCAGCAGTAAATCCGGGCCCCGGTTTAAAGACACTGAAGCTTTCTTT.

This chain connects TRBV9 to TRBJ2-7; 9 nucleotides agree with TRBD1. The V segment lost 3 bases and the J segment 3 bases; nucleotides outside the gene matches: 7. This CDR3 has 15 residues. The germline CDR1 and CDR2 sequences are SGDLS and YYNGEE. In DNA form, the CDR3 reads TGTGCCAGCAGCGGATCCGGGACAGGGCTCTACGAGCAGTACTTC. Its translation is CASSGSGTGLYEQYF.

The chain couples TRBV6-2 or TRBV6-3 to TRBJ2-7, with 8 bases fitting TRBD2. Trimming removed 6 bases from V and 1 base from J; junction bases left unmatched: 8. This CDR3 has 15 residues. CDR1 and CDR2 from the germline V gene are MNHEY and SVGEGT. This CDR3 is CASRPRTSRSYEQYF. CDR3 DNA sequence: TGTGCCAGCAGACCCCGGACTAGCCGATCCTACGAGCAGTACTTC.

The genes are TRBV15 and TRBJ2-1, with D perhaps TRBD2 (6 bases). The CDR3 extends over 16 amino acids. V was shortened by 2 bases and J by 4 bases, with 15 bases between the two germline ends. The germline V gene encodes CDR1 LNHNV and CDR2 YYDKDF (reference sequence). The DNA for the CDR3 is TGTGCCACCAGCAGATTGAGAACTAGCCTGTACAATGAGCAGTTCTTC. Translated: CATSRLRTSLYNEQFF.

This clonotype was found many times. V gene TRBV7-6 combines with J gene TRBJ2-2; D gene unclear. V dropped 5 bases and J dropped 1 base, with 11 bases sitting between them. CDR3 size: 15 residues. Germline V gives CDR1 SGHVS, CDR2 FNYEAQ. This CDR3 reads CASSDAPVNTGELFF. CDR3 in DNA: TGTGCCAGCAGCGACGCACCGGTGAACACCGGGGAGCTGTTTTTT.

The V and J genes are TRBV6-2 or TRBV6-3 and TRBJ1-2; 7 positions agree with TRBD1. After removal of 2 bases from V and 7 bases from J, the junction contained 7 bases not matched to a gene. The CDR3 runs 14 residues. Germline V gene lookup returns CDR1 MNHEY and CDR2 SVGEGT. CDR3 loop: CASSYRDRAAGYTF. CDR3 DNA: TGTGCCAGCAGTTACCGCGACAGGGCGGCTGGCTACACCTTC.

The rearrangement links TRBV7-2 to TRBJ2-3, with 13 bases that match TRBD2. The trim removed 6 bases at V and 1 base at J, leaving 4 bases unmatched. The CDR3 contains 16 residues. Germline assignment: CDR1 SGHTA and CDR2 FQGNSA. CDR3 region: CASRQGLAGGTDTQYF. CDR3 DNA sequence: TGTGCCAGCAGGCAAGGACTAGCGGGGGGCACAGATACGCAGTATTTT.

The CDR3 DNA reads as TGTGCCAGCAGTACCCCCCGCCCGGTCAGTGGGGAAGAGACCCAGTACTTC. Its protein is CASSTPRPVSGEETQYF. This chain joins TRBV28 and TRBJ2-5; D not resolved. The V gene's germline CDR1 is MDHEN and CDR2 SYDVKM. The CDR3 length is 17 residues. The ends were cut back, 5 bases at V and 3 bases at J, with 22 bases in the middle.

This clonotype has just a few counts. This rearrangement joins TRBV20-1 to TRBJ2-7; D is unclear. Germline V CDR1 and CDR2: DFQATT, SNEGSKA (reference sequence). The CDR3 is 12 amino acids. The V end lost 5 bases, the J end lost 4 bases, and 12 bases lay between the germline ends. As DNA, the CDR3 is TGCAGTGCTTTCTCGGCTCGATACGAGCAGTACTTC. Protein: CSAFSARYEQYF.

The gene calls are TRBV29-1 and TRBJ1-1; 9 bases line up with TRBD1. This CDR3 spans 13 amino acids. J lost 4 bases, V lost 7 bases, and 7 bases had no gene match. CDR1 SQVTM and CDR2 ANQGSEA come from the germline V gene. The CDR3 coding sequence is TGCAGCGGCGATCGACAGGGGGGCACTGAAGCTTTCTTT. Translated: CSGDRQGGTEAFF.

This clonotype was detected a few times. The rearrangement uses TRBV4-2 and TRBJ1-3; perhaps TRBD1 as D (6 bases). This CDR3 is built from 14 residues. Germline-derived CDR1 and CDR2 are LGHNA and YNFKEQ. The V and J ends lost 5 bases and 3 bases respectively, with 11 bases between them. The CDR3 DNA is TGTGCCAGCAGCGAAGGGGGATTTGGAAACACCATATATTTT. Encoded protein: CASSEGGFGNTIYF.

This clonotype was seen a few times. The chain recombines TRBV19 with TRBJ2-3, with D tentatively TRBD1 (5 bases). The germline V gene encodes CDR1 LNHDA and CDR2 SQIVND (reference sequence). Trimming shortened V by 2 bases and J by 4 bases, and 7 bases separated the two germline ends. The CDR3 has 13 amino acids. The CDR3 region is CASSIQGADTQYF. The DNA for the CDR3 is TGTGCCAGTAGTATACAGGGCGCAGATACGCAGTATTTT.

V and J are TRBV5-1 and TRBJ1-4, with D uncertain. The CDR3 has 14 amino acids. Germline V gene lookup returns CDR1 SGHRS and CDR2 YFSETQ. Trimming stripped 7 bases from V and 0 bases from J, with 10 bases between. The chain's CDR3 is CASRRGATNEKLFF. The CDR3, as DNA: TGCGCCAGCCGGAGAGGTGCAACTAATGAAAAACTGTTTTTT.

This rearrangement joins TRBV5-5 to TRBJ2-2, with D possibly matching TRBD2 (5 bases). The CDR3 loop spans 15 amino acids. Trimming left V 4 bases short and J 5 bases short, with 15 bases between. Germline V gives CDR1 SGHKS, CDR2 YYEKEE (reference sequence). The CDR3 nucleotides are TGTGCCAGCAGCCTGACGTGGCGCGGGACCGGGGAGCTGTTTTTT. This codes for CASSLTWRGTGELFF.

Only a few counts were recorded for this clonotype. This chain connects TRBV18 to TRBJ2-7, with 15 bases identical to TRBD2. Germline trimming cut 6 bases from V and 3 bases from J; bases unmatched to any gene: 3. CDR1 is KGHSH, CDR2 LQKENI, per germline. The CDR3 is 15 residues long. DNA of the CDR3: TGTGCCAGCTCTCCGGGACTAGCGGGGGGCTACGAGCAGTACTTC. This encodes CASSPGLAGGYEQYF.

This clonotype has more than one count but fewer than ten. The gene calls are TRBV5-1 and TRBJ2-2; possible D gene TRBD2, 5 bases. Germline assignment: CDR1 SGHRS and CDR2 YFSETQ. Trimming pared 2 bases from V and 6 bases from J, leaving 20 bases between. The CDR3 length is 17 residues. CDR3: CASSFLAGGEGSGELFF. CDR3 DNA sequence: TGCGCCAGCAGCTTCCTAGCCGGAGGTGAAGGTTCCGGGGAGCTGTTTTTT. Variable domain in full (rest from reference TRBV5-1 and TRBJ2-2): KAGVTQTPRYLIKTRGQQVTLSCSPISGHRSVSWYQQTPGQGLQFLFEYFSETQRNKGNFPGRFSGRQFSNSRSEMNVSTLELGDSALYLCASSFLAGGEGSGELFFGEGSRLTVL.

The CDR3 sequence: CASSEVTGGRDEQFF. CDR3 nucleotides: TGTGCCAGCAGTGAAGTGACAGGGGGCAGGGATGAGCAGTTCTTC. The rearrangement links TRBV2 to TRBJ2-1, with 10 bases matching TRBD1. Germline lookup yields CDR1 SNHLY and CDR2 FYNNEI. The CDR3 runs to 15 residues. After removal of 1 base from V and 8 bases from J, the junction contained 5 bases not matched to a gene.

This clonotype was seen a handful of times. The chain links TRBV12-3 or TRBV12-4 to TRBJ2-3, with D hard to call. This CDR3 is built from 14 residues. The germline V and J ends were trimmed by 4 bases and 1 base, with 9 bases remaining between them. The CDR3 region has the DNA TGTGCCAGCAGTTCTGTAGGAGGCACAGATACGCAGTATTTT. Encoded protein: CASSSVGGTDTQYF.

In its sample, this clonotype was seen a few times. The chain links TRBV6-5 to TRBJ2-7, with D perhaps TRBD2 (6 bases). The V and J ends lost 1 base and 3 bases respectively, with 10 bases between them. Germline V gene sequence: CDR1 MNHEY, CDR2 SVGAGI. The CDR3 is 14 amino acids. The CDR3 DNA reads as TGTGCCAGCAGTTACTACGTGGGGGGCTACGAGCAGTACTTC. Its protein is CASSYYVGGYEQYF.

Written as DNA, the CDR3 is TGCGCCAGCAGCCGACTGACAGACTCGGTAATGAACACTGAAGCTTTCTTT. Translated: CASSRLTDSVMNTEAFF. This chain uses TRBV5-1 with TRBJ1-1; tentative D call: TRBD1 (5 bases). This CDR3 region has 17 residues. V was cut by 4 bases and J by 0 bases, with 19 bases left in between. The germline CDR1 and CDR2 sequences are SGHRS and YFSETQ. Based on the CDR3 plus reference TRBV5-1 and TRBJ1-1, the full variable domain is KAGVTQTPRYLIKTRGQQVTLSCSPISGHRSVSWYQQTPGQGLQFLFEYFSETQRNKGNFPGRFSGRQFSNSRSEMNVSTLELGDSALYLCASSRLTDSVMNTEAFFGQGTRLTVV.

The table lists this clonotype with many counts. The V and J genes are TRBV5-1 and TRBJ2-7, with 7 bases lining up with TRBD1. This CDR3 contains 13 residues. The trim removed 2 bases at V and 7 bases at J, leaving 6 bases unmatched. CDR1 SGHRS and CDR2 YFSETQ come from the germline V gene. DNA of the CDR3: TGCGCCAGCAGCTTCCAGGACAGGATAGAGCAGTACTTC. Protein: CASSFQDRIEQYF.

The rearrangement joins TRBV7-2 to TRBJ1-1; D remains unclear. There are 15 residues in the CDR3. Germline V CDR1 and CDR2: SGHTA, FQGNSA. V was trimmed by 2 bases and J by 4 bases, leaving 14 bases between them. The CDR3 bases are TGTGCCAGCAGCTTAAGAGGTGGGGTGGGCACTGAAGCTTTCTTT. Translating gives CASSLRGGVGTEAFF.

V is TRBV3-1 and J is TRBJ2-1; D unresolved. V was shortened by 0 bases and J by 6 bases, with 9 bases between the two germline ends. Germline CDR1 reads LGHDT; CDR2 reads YNNKEL (reference sequence). The CDR3 runs 14 residues. The CDR3 protein is CASSQDSYANEQFF. The CDR3 nucleotides are TGTGCCAGCAGCCAAGATTCGTATGCCAATGAGCAGTTCTTC.

The gene calls are TRBV20-1 and TRBJ2-5; D possibly uses TRBD1 or TRBD2 (5 bases each). Germline CDR1 is DFQATT and CDR2 is SNEGSKA (reference sequence). The CDR3 loop spans 14 amino acids. The ends were cut back, 3 bases at V and 5 bases at J, with 16 bases in the middle. CDR3: CSARPGTLAETQYF. DNA for the CDR3: TGCAGTGCTAGGCCAGGGACCCTGGCGGAGACCCAGTACTTC.

The chain is built from TRBV7-9 and TRBJ2-1, with TRBD2 as a possible D gene (5 bases). The CDR3 covers 12 residues. The germline V and J ends were trimmed by 2 bases and 9 bases, with 8 bases remaining between them. Germline V lookup: CDR1 SEHNR, CDR2 FQNEAQ (reference sequence). The CDR3 DNA reads as TGTGCCAGCAGCTTACTAGCTGGTGAGCAGTTCTTC. Its protein is CASSLLAGEQFF.